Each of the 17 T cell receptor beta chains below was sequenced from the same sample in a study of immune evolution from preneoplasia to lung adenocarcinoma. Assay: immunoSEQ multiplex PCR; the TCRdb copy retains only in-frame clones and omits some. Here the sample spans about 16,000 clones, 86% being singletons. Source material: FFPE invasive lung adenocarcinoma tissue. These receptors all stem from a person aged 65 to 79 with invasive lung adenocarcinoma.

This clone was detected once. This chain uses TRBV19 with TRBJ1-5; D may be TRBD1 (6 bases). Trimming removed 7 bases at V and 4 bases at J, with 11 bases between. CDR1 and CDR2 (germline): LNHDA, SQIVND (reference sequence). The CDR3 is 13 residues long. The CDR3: CASTGQWNQPQHF. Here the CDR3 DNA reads TGTGCCAGTACAGGACAGTGGAATCAGCCCCAGCATTTT.

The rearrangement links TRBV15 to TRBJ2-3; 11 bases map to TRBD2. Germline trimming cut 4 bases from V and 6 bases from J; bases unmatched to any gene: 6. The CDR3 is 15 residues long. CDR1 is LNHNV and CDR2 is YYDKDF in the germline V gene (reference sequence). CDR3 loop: CATSNSGGGSDTQYF. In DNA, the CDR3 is TGTGCCACCAGCAATAGCGGGGGGGGGAGTGATACGCAGTATTTT. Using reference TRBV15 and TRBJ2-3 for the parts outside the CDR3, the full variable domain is DAMVIQNPRYQVTQFGKPVTLSCSQTLNHNVMYWYQQKSSQAPKLLFHYYDKDFNNEADTPDNFQSRRPNTSFCFLDIRSPGLGDTAMYLCATSNSGGGSDTQYFGPGTRLTVL.

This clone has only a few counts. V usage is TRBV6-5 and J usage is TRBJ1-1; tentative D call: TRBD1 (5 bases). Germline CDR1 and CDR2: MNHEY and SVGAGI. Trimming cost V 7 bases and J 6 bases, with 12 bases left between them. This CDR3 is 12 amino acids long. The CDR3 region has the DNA TGTGCCAGCAATTCGGGACTTTCTGAAGCTTTCTTT. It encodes CASNSGLSEAFF.

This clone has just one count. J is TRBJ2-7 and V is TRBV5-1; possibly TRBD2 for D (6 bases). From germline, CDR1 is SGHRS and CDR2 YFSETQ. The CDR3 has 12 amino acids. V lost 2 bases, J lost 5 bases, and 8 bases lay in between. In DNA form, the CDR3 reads TGCGCCAGCAGCTTCGGAGGGAACGAGCAGTACTTC. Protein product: CASSFGGNEQYF.

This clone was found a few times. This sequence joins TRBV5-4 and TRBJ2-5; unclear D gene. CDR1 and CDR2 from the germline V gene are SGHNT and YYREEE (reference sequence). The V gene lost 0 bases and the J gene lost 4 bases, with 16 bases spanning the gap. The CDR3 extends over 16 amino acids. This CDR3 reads CASSLERHLRTETQYF. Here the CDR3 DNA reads TGTGCCAGCAGCTTGGAACGGCACCTTCGGACAGAGACCCAGTACTTC.

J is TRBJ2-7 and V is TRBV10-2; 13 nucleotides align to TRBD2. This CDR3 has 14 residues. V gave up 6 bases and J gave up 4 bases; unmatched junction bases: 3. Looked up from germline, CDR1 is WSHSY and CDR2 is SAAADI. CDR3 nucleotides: TGCGCCAGCAGACCGGGACTAGCGGGGTACGAGCAGTACTTC. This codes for CASRPGLAGYEQYF.

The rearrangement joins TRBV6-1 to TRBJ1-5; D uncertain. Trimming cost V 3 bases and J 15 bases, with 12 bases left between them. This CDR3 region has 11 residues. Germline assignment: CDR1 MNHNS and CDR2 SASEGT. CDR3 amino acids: CASSDDLLSHF. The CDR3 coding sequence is TGTGCCAGCAGTGACGACCTATTGTCGCATTTT.

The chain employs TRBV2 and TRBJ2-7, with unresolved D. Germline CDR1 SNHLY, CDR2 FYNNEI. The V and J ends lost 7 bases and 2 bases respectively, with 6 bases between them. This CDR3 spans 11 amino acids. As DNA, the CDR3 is TGTGCCAGCATGGGTGCCTACGAGCAGTACTTC. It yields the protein CASMGAYEQYF.

The CDR3: CAWSVGGREPQHF. The DNA of the CDR3 is TGTGCCTGGAGTGTAGGGGGCCGGGAGCCCCAGCATTTT. This rearrangement joins TRBV30 to TRBJ1-5; 7 bases align to TRBD1. CDR3 length equals 13 residues. The germline gives CDR1 GTSNPN, CDR2 SVGIG (reference sequence). The J segment lost 8 bases and the V segment lost 0 bases, leaving 4 bases of the junction unmatched.

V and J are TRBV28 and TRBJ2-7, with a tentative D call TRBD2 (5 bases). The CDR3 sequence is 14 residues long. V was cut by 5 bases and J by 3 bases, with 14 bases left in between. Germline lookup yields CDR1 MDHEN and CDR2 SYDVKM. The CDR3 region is CASSDPRVNYEQYF. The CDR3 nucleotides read TGTGCCAGCAGTGATCCGAGGGTTAACTACGAGCAGTACTTC.

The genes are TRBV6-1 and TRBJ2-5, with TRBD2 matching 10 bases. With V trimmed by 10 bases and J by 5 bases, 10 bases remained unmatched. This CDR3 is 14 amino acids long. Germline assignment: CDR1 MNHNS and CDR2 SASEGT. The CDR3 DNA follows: TGTGCCATCCCACAGCGGGAGGGGAGGGAGACCCAGTACTTC. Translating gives CAIPQREGRETQYF.

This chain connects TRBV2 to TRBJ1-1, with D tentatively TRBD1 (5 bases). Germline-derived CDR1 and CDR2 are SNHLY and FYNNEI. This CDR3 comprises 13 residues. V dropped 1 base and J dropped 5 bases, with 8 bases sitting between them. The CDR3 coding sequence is TGTGCCAGCAGTGAAGGTGGGGGTACTGAAGCTTTCTTT. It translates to CASSEGGGTEAFF.

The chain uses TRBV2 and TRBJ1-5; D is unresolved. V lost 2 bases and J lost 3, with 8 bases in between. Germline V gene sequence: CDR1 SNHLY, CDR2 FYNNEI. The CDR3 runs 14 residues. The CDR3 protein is CASSELQNNQPQHF. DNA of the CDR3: TGTGCCAGCAGTGAACTCCAGAACAATCAGCCCCAGCATTTT.

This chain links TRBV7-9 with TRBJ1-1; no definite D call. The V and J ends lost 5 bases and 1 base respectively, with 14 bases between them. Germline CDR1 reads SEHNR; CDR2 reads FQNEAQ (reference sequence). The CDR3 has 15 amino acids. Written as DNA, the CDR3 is TGTGCCAGCAGCCCCGGGCAGGCAGGGAACACTGAAGCTTTCTTT. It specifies CASSPGQAGNTEAFF.

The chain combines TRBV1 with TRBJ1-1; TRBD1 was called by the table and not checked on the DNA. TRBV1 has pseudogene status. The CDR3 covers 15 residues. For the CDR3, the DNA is TGCACCAGCAGCCAAGAGTGCAGGAACAACACTGAAGCTTTCTTT. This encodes CTSSQECRNNTEAFF.

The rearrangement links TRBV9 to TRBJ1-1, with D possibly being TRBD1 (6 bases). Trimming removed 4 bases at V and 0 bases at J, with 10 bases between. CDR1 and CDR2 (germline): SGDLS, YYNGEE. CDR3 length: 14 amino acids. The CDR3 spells CASSQTGLNTEAFF. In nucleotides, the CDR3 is TGTGCCAGCAGCCAGACAGGCTTGAACACTGAAGCTTTCTTT.

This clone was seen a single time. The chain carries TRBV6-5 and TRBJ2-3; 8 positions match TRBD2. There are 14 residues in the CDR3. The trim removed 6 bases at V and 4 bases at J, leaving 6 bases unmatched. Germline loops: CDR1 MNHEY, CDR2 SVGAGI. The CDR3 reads CASRYAGGADTQYF. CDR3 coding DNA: TGTGCCAGCAGGTACGCGGGAGGAGCAGATACGCAGTATTTT.